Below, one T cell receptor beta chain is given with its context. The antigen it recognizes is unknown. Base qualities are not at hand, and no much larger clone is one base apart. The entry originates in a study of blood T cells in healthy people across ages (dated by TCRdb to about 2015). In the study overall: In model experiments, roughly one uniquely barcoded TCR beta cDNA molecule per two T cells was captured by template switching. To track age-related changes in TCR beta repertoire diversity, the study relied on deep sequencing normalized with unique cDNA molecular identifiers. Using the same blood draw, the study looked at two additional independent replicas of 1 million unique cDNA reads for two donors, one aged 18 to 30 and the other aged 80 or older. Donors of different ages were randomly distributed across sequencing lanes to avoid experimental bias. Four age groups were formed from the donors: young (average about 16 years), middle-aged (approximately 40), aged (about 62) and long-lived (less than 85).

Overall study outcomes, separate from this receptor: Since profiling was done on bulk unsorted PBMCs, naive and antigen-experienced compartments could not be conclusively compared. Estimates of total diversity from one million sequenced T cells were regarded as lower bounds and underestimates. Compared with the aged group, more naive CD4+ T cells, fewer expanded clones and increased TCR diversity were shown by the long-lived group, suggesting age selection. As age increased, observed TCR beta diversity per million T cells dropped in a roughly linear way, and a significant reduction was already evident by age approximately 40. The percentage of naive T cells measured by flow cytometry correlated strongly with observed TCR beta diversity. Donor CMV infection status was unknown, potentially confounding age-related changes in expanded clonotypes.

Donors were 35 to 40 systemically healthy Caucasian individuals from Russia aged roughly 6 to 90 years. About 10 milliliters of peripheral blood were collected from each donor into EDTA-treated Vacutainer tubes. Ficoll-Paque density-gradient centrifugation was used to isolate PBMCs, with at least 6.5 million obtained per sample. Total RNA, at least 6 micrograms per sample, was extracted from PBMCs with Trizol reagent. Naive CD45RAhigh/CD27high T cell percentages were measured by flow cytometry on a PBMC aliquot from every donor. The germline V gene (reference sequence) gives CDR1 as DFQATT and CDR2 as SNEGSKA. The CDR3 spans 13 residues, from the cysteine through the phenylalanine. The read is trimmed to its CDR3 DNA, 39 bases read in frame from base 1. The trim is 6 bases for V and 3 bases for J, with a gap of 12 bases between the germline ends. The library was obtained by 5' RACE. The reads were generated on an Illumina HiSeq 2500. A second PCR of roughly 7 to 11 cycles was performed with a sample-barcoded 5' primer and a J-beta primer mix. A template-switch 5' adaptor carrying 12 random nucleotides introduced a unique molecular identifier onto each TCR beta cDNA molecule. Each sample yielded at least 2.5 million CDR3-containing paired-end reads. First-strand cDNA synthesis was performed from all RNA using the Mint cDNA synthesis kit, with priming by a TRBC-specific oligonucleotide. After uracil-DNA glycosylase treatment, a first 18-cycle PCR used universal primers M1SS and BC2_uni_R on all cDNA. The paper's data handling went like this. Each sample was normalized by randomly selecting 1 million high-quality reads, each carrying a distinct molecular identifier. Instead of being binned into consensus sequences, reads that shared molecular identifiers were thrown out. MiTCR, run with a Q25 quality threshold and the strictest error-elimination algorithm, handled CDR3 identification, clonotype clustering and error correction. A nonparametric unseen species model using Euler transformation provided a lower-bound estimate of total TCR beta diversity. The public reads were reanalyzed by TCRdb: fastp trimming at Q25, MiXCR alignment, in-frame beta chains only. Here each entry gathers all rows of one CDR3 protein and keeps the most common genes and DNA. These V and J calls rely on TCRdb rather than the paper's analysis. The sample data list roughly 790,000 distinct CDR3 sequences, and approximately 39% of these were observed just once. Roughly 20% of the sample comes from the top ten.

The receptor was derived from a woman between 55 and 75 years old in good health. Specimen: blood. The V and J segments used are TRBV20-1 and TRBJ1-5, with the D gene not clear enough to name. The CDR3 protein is CSARLGYNQPQHF. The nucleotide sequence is TGCAGTGCCCGTTTGGGCTACAATCAGCCCCAGCATTTT.